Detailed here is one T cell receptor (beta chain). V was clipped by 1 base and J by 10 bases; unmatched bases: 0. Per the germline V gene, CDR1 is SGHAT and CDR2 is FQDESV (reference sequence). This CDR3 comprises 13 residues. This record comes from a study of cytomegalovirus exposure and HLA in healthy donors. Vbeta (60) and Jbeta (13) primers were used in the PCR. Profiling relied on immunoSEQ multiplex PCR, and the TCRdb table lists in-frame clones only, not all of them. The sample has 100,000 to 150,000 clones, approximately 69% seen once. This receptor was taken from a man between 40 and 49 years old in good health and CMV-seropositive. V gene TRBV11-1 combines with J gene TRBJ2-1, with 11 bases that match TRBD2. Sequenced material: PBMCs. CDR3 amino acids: CASSLGLAGEQFF. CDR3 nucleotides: TGTGCCAGCAGCTTAGGACTAGCGGGAGAGCAGTTCTTC.